Presented here are 22 T cell receptor beta chains from one specimen sequenced in a study of blood T cell repertoires in COVID-19 (dated by TCRdb to 2019 to 2021). The library was produced with the immunoSEQ multiplex PCR assay. Imported from immuneACCESS, the table was reduced by TCRdb to in-frame sequences with V and J called. These copies leave out some clones; in studies compared against another copy, an unresolved V gene accounts for under half, and the cause of the remainder is not known. Present in this sample are around 71,000 clones, about three quarters of which were seen just once. 25% to 30% of the sample goes to the ten largest clones. Source material: peripheral blood. The receptors stem from a woman older than 75 with active or convalescent COVID-19.

The V and J genes are TRBV29-1 and TRBJ2-5; maybe TRBD2 (6 bases). With 7 bases removed from V and 2 bases from J, the gap between germline ends came to 14 bases. The CDR3 covers 13 residues. Germline CDR1 reads SQVTM; CDR2 reads ANQGSEA. The CDR3: CSARDWRQETQYF. CDR3 DNA: TGCAGCGCTCGGGACTGGCGACAAGAGACCCAGTACTTC.

The rearrangement uses TRBV18 and TRBJ1-1, with unresolved D. Trimming left V 3 bases short and J 4 bases short, with 15 bases between. Germline assignment: CDR1 KGHSH and CDR2 LQKENI. CDR3 length: 15 amino acids. In DNA, the CDR3 is TGTGCCAGCTCACCGGACGGAGGATCGGGCACTGAAGCTTTCTTT. This sequence encodes CASSPDGGSGTEAFF.

The CDR3 bases are TGTGCCACCAGTGAGCCTCGCCGGGACGAGCAGTACTTC. This translates into CATSEPRRDEQYF. The rearrangement joins TRBV24-1 to TRBJ2-7, with unresolved D. Germline-derived CDR1 and CDR2 are KGHDR and SFDVKD. Between the trimmed V and J ends, which lost 4 bases and 5 bases, there was a span of 11 bases. The CDR3 covers 13 residues.

The gene calls are TRBV18 and TRBJ2-7; weak D call: TRBD1 (7 bases). The CDR3 spans 16 residues. V lost 2 bases, J lost 2 bases, and 16 bases lay in between. The germline gives CDR1 KGHSH, CDR2 LQKENI. CDR3 bases: TGTGCCAGCTCACCAATGAGGGCAGGGGGGACCTACGAGCAGTACTTC. This translates into CASSPMRAGGTYEQYF.

The rearrangement links TRBV7-8 to TRBJ2-5; 13 bases agree with TRBD2. Unmatched junction bases numbered 8, after V lost 2 bases and J lost 2 bases. The CDR3 length is 18 residues. The germline gives CDR1 SGHVS, CDR2 FQNEAQ. CDR3 sequence reads: CASSLMGLAGRGQETQYF. The DNA of the CDR3 is TGTGCCAGCAGCTTAATGGGACTAGCGGGGAGAGGGCAAGAGACCCAGTACTTC.

The chain has TRBV14 and TRBJ1-3; weak D call: TRBD1 (5 bases). Germline assignment: CDR1 SGHDN and CDR2 FVKESK. CDR3 length equals 19 residues. V was trimmed by 0 bases and J by 0 bases, leaving 18 bases between them. Here the CDR3 reads CASSQDPQGGIYSGNTIYF. DNA for the CDR3: TGTGCCAGCAGCCAAGATCCCCAGGGTGGCATTTACTCTGGAAACACCATATATTTT.

J is TRBJ1-4 and V is TRBV14; no definite D call. V was pared by 4 bases and J by 8 bases, with 17 bases between. Per germline, CDR1 SGHDN and CDR2 FVKESK. The CDR3 is 15 residues long. The CDR3 nucleotides read TGTGCCAGCAGCCTGCCGGGGTCGCTGGGGGAAAAACTGTTTTTT. It yields the protein CASSLPGSLGEKLFF.

The chain couples TRBV30 to TRBJ2-1; maybe TRBD2 (5 bases). The V end was cut by 4 bases, the J end by 0 bases, with 19 bases between. This CDR3 has 17 residues. Germline-derived CDR1 and CDR2 are GTSNPN and SVGIG (reference sequence). The CDR3 DNA reads as TGTGCCTGGACAACTTACGGGGTGAGGAGCTCCTACAATGAGCAGTTCTTC. It codes for CAWTTYGVRSSYNEQFF.

The chain has TRBV9 and TRBJ2-6; tentative D call: TRBD1 (6 bases). Germline CDR1 is SGDLS and CDR2 is YYNGEE. This CDR3 is built from 16 residues. The V gene lost 0 bases and the J gene lost 0 bases, with 7 bases spanning the gap. The CDR3 DNA reads as TGTGCCAGCAGCGTAGTAGGGGGCTCTGGGGCCAACGTCCTGACTTTC. The encoded protein is CASSVVGGSGANVLTF.

The V and J genes are TRBV28 and TRBJ1-2; a possible D gene is TRBD1 (6 bases). CDR3 length: 16 amino acids. Germline V gene data show CDR1 as MDHEN and CDR2 as SYDVKM. V was trimmed by 8 bases and J by 0 bases, leaving 19 bases between them. In nucleotides, the CDR3 is TGTGCCAGCGGAGGATGGACAGACCCAACTAACTATGGCTACACCTTC. This translates into CASGGWTDPTNYGYTF.

This clone appeared a single time. The chain joins TRBV2 to TRBJ1-1; D unclear. The V end lost 8 bases, the J end lost 0 bases, and 10 bases lay between the germline ends. CDR1 SNHLY and CDR2 FYNNEI come from the germline V gene. The CDR3 consists of 13 residues. The CDR3 loop is CASRNTMNTEAFF. As DNA, the CDR3 is TGTGCCAGCCGTAATACAATGAACACTGAAGCTTTCTTT.

The V gene is TRBV19, the J gene TRBJ2-2, with 7 bases lining up with TRBD1. Germline assignment: CDR1 LNHDA and CDR2 SQIVND (reference sequence). V gave up 3 bases and J gave up 6 bases; unmatched junction bases: 4. There are 14 residues in the CDR3. CDR3 amino acids: CASSILQGAGELFF. As DNA, the CDR3 is TGTGCCAGTAGTATTTTGCAGGGGGCCGGGGAGCTGTTTTTT.

This chain connects TRBV3-1 (or the pseudogene TRBV3-2) to TRBJ1-4; 7 bases align to TRBD1. CDR3 length equals 17 residues. V shed 4 bases and J 2 bases; nucleotides not matched to a gene: 10. Germline assignment: CDR1 LGHDT and CDR2 YNNKEL (reference sequence). CDR3 region: CASSPYSTGSTNEKLFF. DNA for the CDR3: TGTGCCAGCAGCCCATACTCGACAGGGTCGACTAATGAAAAACTGTTTTTT.

This clone appeared a few times. The chain employs TRBV2 and TRBJ2-2; no clear D gene. The CDR3 runs to 12 residues. Germline values: CDR1 SNHLY, CDR2 FYNNEI. V was cut by 4 bases and J by 3 bases, with 3 bases left in between. The CDR3 protein is CASSVYTGELFF. CDR3 nucleotide sequence: TGTGCCAGCAGTGTCTACACCGGGGAGCTGTTTTTT. The full variable domain, its missing parts supplied by reference TRBV2 and TRBJ2-2, is EPEVTQTPSHQVTQMGQEVILRCVPISNHLYFYWYRQILGQKVEFLVSFYNNEISEKSEIFDDQFSVERPDGSNFTLKIRSTKLEDSAMYFCASSVYTGELFFGEGSRLTVL.

Written as DNA, the CDR3 is TGTGCCAGTGAGGCGCCCAACGAGGGTTACCATGGCTACACCTTC. Residues: CASEAPNEGYHGYTF. The V call is TRBV27, the J call TRBJ1-2, with D uncertain. This CDR3 comprises 15 residues. Trimming shortened V by 9 bases and J by 6 bases, and 23 bases separated the two germline ends. Germline assignment: CDR1 MNHEY and CDR2 SMNVEV (reference sequence).

V gene TRBV12-5 combines with J gene TRBJ1-2; D gene ambiguous. Trimming removed 4 bases from V and 4 bases from J, with 7 bases in between. Germline V gene lookup returns CDR1 LGHNT and CDR2 FRNRAP. There are 12 residues in the CDR3. The CDR3 coding sequence is TGTGCTAGTGGTTACTCCACCTATGGCTACACCTTC. As protein: CASGYSTYGYTF.

This chain uses TRBV7-8 with TRBJ2-7, with 8 bases that match TRBD2. Trimming took 5 bases from V and 3 from J; bases not matched to a gene: 9. Germline assignment: CDR1 SGHVS and CDR2 FQNEAQ. The CDR3 totals 15 residues. CDR3 sequence reads: CASSPLAGGIYEQYF. CDR3 DNA: TGTGCCAGCAGCCCACTTGCGGGGGGTATCTACGAGCAGTACTTC. The complete variable domain, with remaining parts taken from reference TRBV7-8 and TRBJ2-7, reads GAGVSQSPRYKVAKRGQDVALRCDPISGHVSLFWYQQALGQGPEFLTYFQNEAQLDKSGLPSDRFFAERPEGSVSTLKIQRTQQEDSAVYLCASSPLAGGIYEQYFGPGTRLTVT.

The rearrangement uses TRBV6-6 and TRBJ1-5; D possibly corresponds to TRBD1 (5 bases). The V gene lost 6 bases and the J gene lost 3 bases, with 15 bases spanning the gap. Germline lookup yields CDR1 MNHNY and CDR2 SVGAGI (reference sequence). The CDR3 has 15 residues. The CDR3 reads CASSPEGGTNQPQHF. CDR3 DNA: TGTGCCAGCAGCCCCGAAGGAGGGACCAATCAGCCCCAGCATTTT.

This chain joins TRBV6-2 or TRBV6-3 and TRBJ2-5; D gene uncertain. There are 15 residues in the CDR3. From germline, CDR1 is MNHEY and CDR2 SVGEGT. V lost 6 bases and J lost 0, with 14 bases in between. The CDR3 sequence: CASSPRVGDQETQYF. Here the CDR3 DNA reads TGTGCCAGCAGCCCCCGGGTAGGAGACCAAGAGACCCAGTACTTC.

This clone was seen a few times. This sample includes further DNA sequences coding for the same CDR3. The CDR3 DNA sequence: TGTGCCAGCAGCTTAGAATCAGGGACTGAAGCTTTCTTT. This gives the protein CASSLESGTEAFF. The genes are TRBV7-2 and TRBJ1-1; TRBD1 is a possible D gene (5 bases). V gave up 1 base and J gave up 5 bases, with 8 bases separating them. This CDR3 comprises 13 residues. Per the germline V gene, CDR1 is SGHTA and CDR2 is FQGNSA.

This clone was detected only once. V is TRBV15 and J is TRBJ1-1; no definite D call. This CDR3 is built from 13 residues. Trimming took 1 base from V and 4 from J, leaving 7 bases between them. CDR1 and CDR2 (germline): LNHNV, YYDKDF (reference sequence). The CDR3 DNA reads as TGTGCCACCAGCAGAGGACAAATCACTGAAGCTTTCTTT. This gives the protein CATSRGQITEAFF.

The CDR3 DNA reads as TGTGCCAGCAGCCCGACCGGGGAGGGTGGGGAGCAGTACTTC. Encoded protein: CASSPTGEGGEQYF. The chain uses TRBV6-6 and TRBJ2-7; 7 bases agree with TRBD2. The V gene end was trimmed by 6 bases and the J gene end by 7 bases; junction bases not matched to a gene: 12. The CDR3 totals 14 residues. The V gene's germline CDR1 is MNHNY and CDR2 SVGAGI (reference sequence).